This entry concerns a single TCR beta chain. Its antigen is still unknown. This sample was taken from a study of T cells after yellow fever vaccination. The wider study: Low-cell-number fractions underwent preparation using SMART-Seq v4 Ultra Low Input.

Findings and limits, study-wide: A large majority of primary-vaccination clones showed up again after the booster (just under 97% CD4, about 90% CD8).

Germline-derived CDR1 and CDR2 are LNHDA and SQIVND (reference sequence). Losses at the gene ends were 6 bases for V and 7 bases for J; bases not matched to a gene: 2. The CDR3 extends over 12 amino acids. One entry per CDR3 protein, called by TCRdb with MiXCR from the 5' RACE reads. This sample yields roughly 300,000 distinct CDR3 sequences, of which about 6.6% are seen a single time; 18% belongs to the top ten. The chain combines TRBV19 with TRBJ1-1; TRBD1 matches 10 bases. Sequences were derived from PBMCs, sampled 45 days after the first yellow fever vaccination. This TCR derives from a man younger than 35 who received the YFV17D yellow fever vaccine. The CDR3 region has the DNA TGTGCCAGTAGCGACAGGGGGCGTGAAGCTTTCTTT. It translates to CASSDRGREAFF.